A selection of T cell receptor beta chains follows, all from one sample in a study of CD8+ T cells in alopecia areata. Sequenced by immunoSEQ multiplex PCR; TCRdb stores in-frame clones only, minus some. The repertoire includes 110,000 or so clones, approximately 59% of them detected once, and more than 20% sits in the top ten. The sample was CD8+ T cells sorted from blood. These receptors all come from a human donor in good health. The CDR3 runs from the conserved cysteine through the conserved F or W. Each record gives: D gene, V gene, clone size, J gene, CDR3 DNA, CDR3 protein. D genes are given only for firm matches. Some rows have no size entry. The others give once, few or many, or a class for an expanded clone.

d_gene: NA; v_gene: TRBV30; abundance: few; j_gene: TRBJ2-7; CDR3nt: TGTGCCTTGACCGGAGGGGGCGGCTACGAGCAGTACTTC; CDR3aa: CALTGGGGYEQYF
d_gene: NA; v_gene: TRBV10-2; abundance: few; j_gene: TRBJ2-7; CDR3nt: TGCGCCAGCAGTGATACCCACGAGCAGTACTTC; CDR3aa: CASSDTHEQYF
d_gene: NA; v_gene: TRBV29-1; abundance: once; j_gene: TRBJ2-3; CDR3nt: TGCAGCGGGGCGGGACACAAGACTGGCACAGATACGCAGTATTTT; CDR3aa: CSGAGHKTGTDTQYF
d_gene: NA; v_gene: TRBV27; abundance: NA; j_gene: TRBJ1-1; CDR3nt: TGTGCCAGCAGTCCCTCCGGAACTGAAGCTTTCTTT; CDR3aa: CASSPSGTEAFF
d_gene: NA; v_gene: TRBV4-3; abundance: NA; j_gene: TRBJ1-5; CDR3nt: TGCGCCAGCAGCCAAGATGTGGGGAATCAGCCCCAGCATTTT; CDR3aa: CASSQDVGNQPQHF
d_gene: TRBD1; v_gene: TRBV7-9; abundance: NA; j_gene: TRBJ2-5; CDR3nt: TGTGCCAGCAGCTCCTTCCAGCAGGGGGTGAGGGAGACCCAGTACTTC; CDR3aa: CASSSFQQGVRETQYF
d_gene: NA; v_gene: TRBV30; abundance: few; j_gene: TRBJ1-5; CDR3nt: TGTGCCTGGAGAGGGGCTGGCAATCAGCCCCAGCATTTT; CDR3aa: CAWRGAGNQPQHF
d_gene: NA; v_gene: TRBV2; abundance: NA; j_gene: TRBJ1-2; CDR3nt: TGTGCCAGCAGTGACGGCCTGACAGGAAGGGGCTACACCTTC; CDR3aa: CASSDGLTGRGYTF
d_gene: NA; v_gene: TRBV2; abundance: NA; j_gene: TRBJ2-1; CDR3nt: TGTGCCAGCAGTGAAGCAGCGCCGGGGACCCTCTCCCATGAGCAGTTCTTC; CDR3aa: CASSEAAPGTLSHEQFF
d_gene: NA; v_gene: TRBV9; abundance: NA; j_gene: TRBJ2-2; CDR3nt: TGTGCCAGCAGCGTAGGGTACGGGGAGCTGTTTTTT; CDR3aa: CASSVGYGELFF
d_gene: NA; v_gene: TRBV28; abundance: NA; j_gene: TRBJ1-4; CDR3nt: TGTGCCAGCAGTCCCCACCGGACAGCAAGGAACAATGAAAAACTGTTTTTT; CDR3aa: CASSPHRTARNNEKLFF
d_gene: NA; v_gene: TRBV15; abundance: NA; j_gene: TRBJ2-6; CDR3nt: TGTGCCACCAGCAGAGATCAAGCAGGGGCCAACGTCCTGACTTTC; CDR3aa: CATSRDQAGANVLTF
d_gene: NA; v_gene: TRBV14; abundance: once; j_gene: TRBJ2-2; CDR3nt: TGTGCCAGCAGCCAATTAACAGGGAGGAACACCGGGGAGCTGTTTTTT; CDR3aa: CASSQLTGRNTGELFF
d_gene: NA; v_gene: TRBV15; abundance: NA; j_gene: TRBJ2-2; CDR3nt: TGTGCCACCAGCAGGATATTTACAGGGTTTGGCACCGGGGAGCTGTTTTTT; CDR3aa: CATSRIFTGFGTGELFF
d_gene: NA; v_gene: TRBV7-9; abundance: NA; j_gene: TRBJ2-4; CDR3nt: TGTGCCAGCAGCCCTGTTAACGAGGGTTCTCAGTACTTC; CDR3aa: CASSPVNEGSQYF
d_gene: NA; v_gene: TRBV7-8; abundance: few; j_gene: TRBJ2-7; CDR3nt: TGTGCCAGCAGCTTGAAAGGAGAGCAGTACTTC; CDR3aa: CASSLKGEQYF
d_gene: TRBD1; v_gene: TRBV27; abundance: NA; j_gene: TRBJ1-6; CDR3nt: TGTGCCAGCAGTCCCCGGACAGGCGGGGGAAGTAATTCACCCCTCCACTTT; CDR3aa: CASSPRTGGGSNSPLHF
d_gene: NA; v_gene: TRBV5-4; abundance: NA; j_gene: TRBJ2-1; CDR3nt: TGTGCCACCTCCTACAAATACAATGAGCAGTTCTTC; CDR3aa: CATSYKYNEQFF
d_gene: TRBD2; v_gene: TRBV5-4; abundance: few; j_gene: TRBJ2-2; CDR3nt: TGTGCCAGCAGCCAAGATTGGGGGGGGACCGGGGAGCTGTTTTTT; CDR3aa: CASSQDWGGTGELFF
d_gene: TRBD1; v_gene: TRBV23-1; abundance: NA; j_gene: TRBJ1-5; CDR3nt: TGCGCCAGCAGTCATGGGACAGGGAATCAGCCCCAGCATTTT; CDR3aa: CASSHGTGNQPQHF
d_gene: TRBD2; v_gene: TRBV9; abundance: few; j_gene: TRBJ2-5; CDR3nt: TGTGCCAGCAGCGTGGCGGGGGGAGGTTCGGAGACCCAGTACTTC; CDR3aa: CASSVAGGGSETQYF
d_gene: NA; v_gene: TRBV15; abundance: few; j_gene: TRBJ2-2; CDR3nt: TGTGCCACCAGCAGAGGTTCAGAGGTAGAAACCGGGGAGCTGTTTTTT; CDR3aa: CATSRGSEVETGELFF
d_gene: TRBD1; v_gene: TRBV10-3; abundance: NA; j_gene: TRBJ2-3; CDR3nt: TGTGCCATCAGTGAGGGACAGGCAGCAGATACGCAGTATTTT; CDR3aa: CAISEGQAADTQYF
d_gene: TRBD2; v_gene: TRBV19; abundance: NA; j_gene: TRBJ2-3; CDR3nt: TGTGCCAGTAGTATGGTCGGACTAGCGGGGGAGATCCGAGGAGATACGCAGTATTTT; CDR3aa: CASSMVGLAGEIRGDTQYF
d_gene: TRBD1; v_gene: TRBV28; abundance: NA; j_gene: TRBJ2-5; CDR3nt: TGTGCCAGCAGTGAGAGGGGGCATAGAGAGACCCAGTACTTC; CDR3aa: CASSERGHRETQYF
d_gene: NA; v_gene: TRBV9; abundance: NA; j_gene: TRBJ1-1; CDR3nt: TGTGCCAGCAGCGTAATGAACACTGAAGCTTTCTTT; CDR3aa: CASSVMNTEAFF